Listed here is a single T cell receptor (beta chain). The antigen remains unidentified. This sample was included in a study of beta chain features in type 1 diabetes. General study results and limits: There was a possibility that cDNA sequencing over-represented cells with high TCR expression. Insertion counts at VDJ junctions were lower in type 1 diabetes patients, who also showed more deletions there.

The germline V gene encodes CDR1 SQVTM and CDR2 ANQGSEA. The germline V and J ends were trimmed by 4 bases and 2 bases, with 6 bases remaining between them. This CDR3 has 11 amino acids. Since all of the isolated RNA was reverse transcribed, expressed TCRB transcripts were what got sequenced. Method: immunoSEQ multiplex PCR; TCRdb's copy keeps in-frame clones and lacks some. Altogether under 900,000 clones are present, 17% being singletons, with the ten largest covering around 0.02%. The chain has TRBV29-1 and TRBJ2-7; unclear D gene. Source material: naive CD4+ T cells from blood. The TCR comes from a woman in her late teens or twenties in good health. The CDR3 nucleotides read TGCAGCGTTGGTCGGACCTACGAGCAGTACTTC. It specifies CSVGRTYEQYF.